These T cell receptor beta chains were read from a single sample in a study of cytomegalovirus exposure and HLA in healthy donors. The assay was immunoSEQ multiplex PCR, and TCRdb's table has in-frame clones only and misses some. This table holds 130,000 or so clones, around 57% found once. Sequencing used PBMCs. These receptors all stem from a male donor in good health and CMV-seronegative. Both conserved end residues are part of each CDR3. D genes are given only for firm matches. The size entry is marked missing in some rows and otherwise reads once, few, many or a size class.

v_call	d_call	j_call	clone_size	cdr3_nt	cdr3_aa
TRBV27	-	TRBJ2-7	-	TGTGCCAGCACCCAGACAGCCCATAGTGGAACCTACGAGCAGTACTTC	CASTQTAHSGTYEQYF
TRBV10-3	-	TRBJ1-4	-	TGTGCCATCGGTTCAGGGAAGGATGAAAAACTGTTTTTT	CAIGSGKDEKLFF
TRBV14	-	TRBJ1-2	-	TGTGCCAGCAGCCAAGATGGGCTGGGGCTTGGCTATGGCTACACCTTC	CASSQDGLGLGYGYTF
TRBV5-8	TRBD2	TRBJ2-5	-	TGTGCCAGCAGCTTGGGAGCGGGGGAAGAGACCCAGTACTTC	CASSLGAGEETQYF
TRBV5-4	-	TRBJ1-2	few	TGTGCCAGCAGCTTTGACCAGCGTGACTATGGCTACACCTTC	CASSFDQRDYGYTF
TRBV4-1	-	TRBJ1-4	once	TGCGCCAGCAGCCGACAGAGGACCGATTTTAACGGGGAAAAACTGTTTTTT	CASSRQRTDFNGEKLFF
TRBV29-1	TRBD2	TRBJ2-2	-	TGCAGCGTCGGACAACCGGGACTAGCGGGGGGGTCCACCGGGGAGCTGTTTTTT	CSVGQPGLAGGSTGELFF
TRBV18	-	TRBJ2-3	-	TGTGCCAGAGTACCGGACAGCAAGCAAACAGATACGCAGTATTTT	CARVPDSKQTDTQYF
TRBV2	TRBD2	TRBJ2-5	-	TGTGCCAGCAGTGACCCGGGGGGGGTCCAAGAGACCCAGTACTTC	CASSDPGGVQETQYF
TRBV6-5	-	TRBJ1-1	-	TGTGCCAGCAGTTACTACCCTAGGCAGGGCACTGAAGCTTTCTTT	CASSYYPRQGTEAFF
TRBV21-1	-	TRBJ2-6	few	TGTGCCAGCAGCAAACCAAGCCCCCACTCTGGGGCCAACGTCCTGACTTTC	CASSKPSPHSGANVLTF
TRBV29-1	TRBD2	TRBJ2-5	few	TGCAGCGCTCGACTAGCGGGGGCCGGGGAGACCCAGTACTTC	CSARLAGAGETQYF
TRBV4-2	TRBD2	TRBJ2-3	once	TGTGCCAGCAGCCAAGATTACATCCTAGCGGGACCCACAGATACGCAGTATTTT	CASSQDYILAGPTDTQYF
TRBV28	TRBD1	TRBJ1-1	-	TGTGCCAGCAGTTTTCTTCCGGGACAGGGGGTTTTCGGCACTGAAGCTTTCTTT	CASSFLPGQGVFGTEAFF
TRBV7-2	TRBD2	TRBJ2-3	few	TGTGCCAGCAGGACTGAGCGGGACACAGATACGCAGTATTTT	CASRTERDTDTQYF
TRBV6-6	-	TRBJ2-7	-	TGTGCCAGCAGCCAAGCACAGGGTTACGAGCAGTACTTC	CASSQAQGYEQYF